This TCR beta chain appears in the sequencing data of a study of beta chain features in type 1 diabetes. Broader study findings: Moderate but significant shortening of TCRB CDR3s was recorded in all four CD4+ subsets from Type 1 diabetes patients.

About this clone itself: Its antigen is unknown.

Trimming stripped 4 bases from V and 2 bases from J, with 13 bases between. Germline V gene lookup returns CDR1 SQVTM and CDR2 ANQGSEA. This CDR3 has 14 amino acids. Sorting with CD45RO/CCR7/CD25/CD127/CD95/CD27 yielded naive, central memory, regulatory and stem-like memory CD4+ cells. Isolated RNA was reverse transcribed in full, so expressed TCRB transcripts were sequenced. Around 3.57 million reads was the average for naive, central memory and regulatory T cell samples. The repertoire was sequenced with immunoSEQ multiplex PCR; TCRdb's copy has only in-frame clones and lacks some. The data show over 200,000 clones, with about a tenth seen just once and around 0.015% held by the top ten.

The source is a man younger than 40 with type 1 diabetes. The material sequenced was naive CD4+ T cells from blood. The J gene is TRBJ2-3, the V gene TRBV29-1; no clear D gene. In DNA form, the CDR3 reads TGCAGCGTTGTCAGCGTTATGGACACAGATACGCAGTATTTT. It yields the protein CSVVSVMDTDTQYF.